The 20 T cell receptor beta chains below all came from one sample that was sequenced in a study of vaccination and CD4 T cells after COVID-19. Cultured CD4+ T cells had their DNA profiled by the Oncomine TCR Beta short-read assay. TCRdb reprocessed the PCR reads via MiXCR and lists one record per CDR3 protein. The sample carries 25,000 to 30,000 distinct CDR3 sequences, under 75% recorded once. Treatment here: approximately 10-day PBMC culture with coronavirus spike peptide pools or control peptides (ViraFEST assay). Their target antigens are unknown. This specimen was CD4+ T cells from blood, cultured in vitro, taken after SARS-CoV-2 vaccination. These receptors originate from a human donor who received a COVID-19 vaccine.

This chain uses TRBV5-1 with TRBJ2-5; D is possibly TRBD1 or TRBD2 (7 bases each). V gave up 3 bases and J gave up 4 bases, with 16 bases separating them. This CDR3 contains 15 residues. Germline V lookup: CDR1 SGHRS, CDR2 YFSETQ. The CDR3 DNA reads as TGCGCCAGCAGCTCGAATACAGGGGAGGGAGAGACCCAGTACTTC. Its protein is CASSSNTGEGETQYF.

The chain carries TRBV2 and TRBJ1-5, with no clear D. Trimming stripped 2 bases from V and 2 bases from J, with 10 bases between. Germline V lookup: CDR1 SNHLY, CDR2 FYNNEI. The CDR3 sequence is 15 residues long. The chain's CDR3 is CASSELVSGNQPQHF. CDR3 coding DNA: TGTGCCAGCAGTGAATTGGTTTCGGGCAATCAGCCCCAGCATTTT.

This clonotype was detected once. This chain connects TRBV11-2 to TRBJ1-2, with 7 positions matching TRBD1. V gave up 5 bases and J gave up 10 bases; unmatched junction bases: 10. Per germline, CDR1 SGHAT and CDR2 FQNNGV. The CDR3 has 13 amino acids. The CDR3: CASSPDREGPYTF. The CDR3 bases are TGTGCCAGCAGCCCAGACAGGGAGGGACCCTACACCTTC. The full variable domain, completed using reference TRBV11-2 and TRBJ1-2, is EAGVAQSPRYKIIEKRQSVAFWCNPISGHATLYWYQQILGQGPKLLIQFQNNGVVDDSQLPKDRFSAERLKGVDSTLKIQPAKLEDSAVYLCASSPDREGPYTFGSGTRLTVV.

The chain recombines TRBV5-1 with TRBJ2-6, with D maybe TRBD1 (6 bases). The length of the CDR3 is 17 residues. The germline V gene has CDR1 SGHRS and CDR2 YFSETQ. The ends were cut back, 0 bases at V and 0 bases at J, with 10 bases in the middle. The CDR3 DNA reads TGCGCCAGCAGCTTGGTACAGGGTGGCTCTGGGGCCAACGTCCTGACTTTC. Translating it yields CASSLVQGGSGANVLTF.

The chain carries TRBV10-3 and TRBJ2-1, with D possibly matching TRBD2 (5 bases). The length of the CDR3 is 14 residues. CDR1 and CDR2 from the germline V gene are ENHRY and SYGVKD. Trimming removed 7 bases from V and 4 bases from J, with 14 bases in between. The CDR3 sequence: CAIKARESYNEQFF. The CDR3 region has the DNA TGTGCCATCAAGGCGAGGGAGAGTTACAATGAGCAGTTCTTC.

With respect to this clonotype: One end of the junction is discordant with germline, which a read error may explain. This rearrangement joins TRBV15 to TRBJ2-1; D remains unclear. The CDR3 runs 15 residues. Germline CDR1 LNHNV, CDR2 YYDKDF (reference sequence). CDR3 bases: TGTGCCACTAGCAGAGATCTTAGAGCCAACAATGAGCAGTTCTTC. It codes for CATSRDLRANNEQFF.

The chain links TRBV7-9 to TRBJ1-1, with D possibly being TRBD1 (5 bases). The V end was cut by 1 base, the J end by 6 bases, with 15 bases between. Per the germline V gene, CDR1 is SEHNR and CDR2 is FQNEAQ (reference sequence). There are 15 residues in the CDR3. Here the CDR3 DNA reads TGTGCCAGCAGCTTAGACCCGGGACTTAGGGCTGAAGCTTTCTTT. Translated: CASSLDPGLRAEAFF.

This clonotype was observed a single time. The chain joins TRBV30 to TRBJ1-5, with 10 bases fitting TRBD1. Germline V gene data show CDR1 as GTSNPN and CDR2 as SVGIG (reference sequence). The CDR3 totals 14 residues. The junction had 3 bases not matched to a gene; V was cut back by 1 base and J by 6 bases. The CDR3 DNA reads TGTGCCTGGAGTGGACAGGGGGCCAGTCAGCCCCAGCATTTT. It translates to CAWSGQGASQPQHF.

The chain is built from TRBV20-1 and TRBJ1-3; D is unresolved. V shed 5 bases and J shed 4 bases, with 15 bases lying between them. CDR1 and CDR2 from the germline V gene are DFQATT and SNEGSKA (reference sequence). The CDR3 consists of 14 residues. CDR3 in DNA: TGCAGTGCTCCACGAGGCGGAACCGGAAACACCATATATTTT. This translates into CSAPRGGTGNTIYF.

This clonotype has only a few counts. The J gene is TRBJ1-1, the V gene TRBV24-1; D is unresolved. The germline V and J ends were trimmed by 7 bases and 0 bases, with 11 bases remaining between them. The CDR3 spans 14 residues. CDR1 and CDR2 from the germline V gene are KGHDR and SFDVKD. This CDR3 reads CATRSSQLNTEAFF. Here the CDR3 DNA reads TGTGCCACCAGAAGCTCACAGTTGAACACTGAAGCTTTCTTT.

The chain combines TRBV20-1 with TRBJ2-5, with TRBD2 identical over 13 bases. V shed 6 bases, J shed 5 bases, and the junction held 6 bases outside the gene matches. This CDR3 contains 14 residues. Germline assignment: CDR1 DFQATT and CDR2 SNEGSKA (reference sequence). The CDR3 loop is CSAETSGGAETQYF. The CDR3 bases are TGCAGTGCGGAAACTAGCGGGGGGGCGGAGACCCAGTACTTC.

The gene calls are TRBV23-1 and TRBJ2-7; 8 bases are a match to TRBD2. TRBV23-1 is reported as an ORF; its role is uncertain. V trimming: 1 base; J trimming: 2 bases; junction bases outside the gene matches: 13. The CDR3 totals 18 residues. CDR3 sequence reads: CASSQYSGGRKCTYEQYF. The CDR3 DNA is TGCGCCAGCAGTCAATACAGCGGGGGACGAAAATGCACCTACGAGCAGTACTTC.

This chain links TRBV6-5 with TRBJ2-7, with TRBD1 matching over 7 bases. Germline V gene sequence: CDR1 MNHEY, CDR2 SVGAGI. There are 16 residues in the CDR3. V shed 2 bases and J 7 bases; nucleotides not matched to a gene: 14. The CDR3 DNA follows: TGTGCCAGCAGTTACACAATAAAGACAGGGAGCTGGGAGCAGTACTTC. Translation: CASSYTIKTGSWEQYF.

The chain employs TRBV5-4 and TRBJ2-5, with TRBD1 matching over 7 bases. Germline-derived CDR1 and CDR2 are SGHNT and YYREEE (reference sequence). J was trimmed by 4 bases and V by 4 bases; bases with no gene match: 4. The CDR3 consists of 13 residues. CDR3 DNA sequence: TGTGCCAGCAGCCTGGACAGGCTAGAGACCCAGTACTTC. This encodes CASSLDRLETQYF.

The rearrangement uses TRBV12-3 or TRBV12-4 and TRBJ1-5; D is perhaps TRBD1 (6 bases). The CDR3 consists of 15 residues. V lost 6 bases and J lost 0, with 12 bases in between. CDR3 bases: TGTGCCAGCAGATCCCGGGACAATAGCAATCAGCCCCAGCATTTT. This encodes CASRSRDNSNQPQHF.

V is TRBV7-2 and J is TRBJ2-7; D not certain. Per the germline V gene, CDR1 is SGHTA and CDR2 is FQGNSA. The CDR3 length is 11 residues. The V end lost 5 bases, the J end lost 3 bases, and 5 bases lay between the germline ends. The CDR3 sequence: CASSRYYEQYF. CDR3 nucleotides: TGTGCCAGCAGCAGATACTACGAGCAGTACTTC.

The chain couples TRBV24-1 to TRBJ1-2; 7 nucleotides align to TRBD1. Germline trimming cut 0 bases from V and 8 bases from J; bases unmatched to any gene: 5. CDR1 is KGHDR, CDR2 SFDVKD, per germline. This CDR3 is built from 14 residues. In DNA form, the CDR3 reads TGTGCCACCAGTGATTTGAAGGGGGCCGGAGGCTACACCTTC. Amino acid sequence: CATSDLKGAGGYTF.

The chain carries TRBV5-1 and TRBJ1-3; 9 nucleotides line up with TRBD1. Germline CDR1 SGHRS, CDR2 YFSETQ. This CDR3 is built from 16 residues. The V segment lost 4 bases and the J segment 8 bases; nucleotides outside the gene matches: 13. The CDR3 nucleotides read TGCGCCAGCAGCCCGCAAGGGACAGGGAGGGCGGACACCATATATTTT. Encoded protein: CASSPQGTGRADTIYF.

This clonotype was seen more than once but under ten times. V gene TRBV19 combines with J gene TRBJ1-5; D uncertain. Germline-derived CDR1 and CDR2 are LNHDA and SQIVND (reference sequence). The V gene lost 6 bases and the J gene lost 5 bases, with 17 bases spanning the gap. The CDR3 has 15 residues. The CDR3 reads CASRAAAIPHQPQHF. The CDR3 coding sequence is TGTGCCAGTAGGGCGGCAGCCATACCTCATCAGCCCCAGCATTTT.

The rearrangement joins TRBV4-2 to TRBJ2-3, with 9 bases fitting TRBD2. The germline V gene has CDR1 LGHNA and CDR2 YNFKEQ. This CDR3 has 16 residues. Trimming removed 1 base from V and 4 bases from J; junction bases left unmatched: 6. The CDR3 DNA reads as TGTGCCAGCAGCCAAGCAAGCGGGGGGCAAGCAGATACGCAGTATTTT. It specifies CASSQASGGQADTQYF.